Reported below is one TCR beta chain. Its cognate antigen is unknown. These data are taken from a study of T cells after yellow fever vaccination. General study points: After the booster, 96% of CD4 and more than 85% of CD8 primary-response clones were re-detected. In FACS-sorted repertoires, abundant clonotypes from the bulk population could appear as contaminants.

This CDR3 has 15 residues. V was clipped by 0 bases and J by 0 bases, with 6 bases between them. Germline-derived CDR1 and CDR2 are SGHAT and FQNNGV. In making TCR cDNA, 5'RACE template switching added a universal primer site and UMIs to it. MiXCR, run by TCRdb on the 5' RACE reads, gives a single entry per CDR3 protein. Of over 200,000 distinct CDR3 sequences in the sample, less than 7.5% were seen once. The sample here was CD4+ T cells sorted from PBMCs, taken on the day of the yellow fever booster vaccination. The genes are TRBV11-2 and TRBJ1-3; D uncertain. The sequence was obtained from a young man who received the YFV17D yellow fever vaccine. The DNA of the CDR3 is TGTGCCAGCAGCTTAGAAGGCCGCTCTGGAAACACCATATATTTT. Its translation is CASSLEGRSGNTIYF.